This TCR beta chain emerged from a study of brain T cells in children with intractable seizures. Study outcomes and limitations: HCMV serostatus was not known, and viral specificity came from CDR3 similarity only. Pre-surgery blood may have been undersampled, hiding some clones.

Points on this clone: The target antigen is unknown.

Stated time point: blood from clinic visit 5 months post-surgery; TSC patient then seizure free. Sequencing was limited to surgery cases with top T cell transcript signatures in brain tissue. Patients received at least one anti-epileptic drug before surgery. Trimming cost V 4 bases and J 4 bases, with 14 bases left between them. This CDR3 contains 15 residues. Assay used: immunoSEQ multiplex PCR; TCRdb lists only in-frame clones, some missing. The data hold about 320,000 clones, with 93% observed a single time. The chain joins TRBV5-3 to TRBJ2-2, with D possibly matching TRBD2 (5 bases). TRBV5-3 is assigned to the ORF class and has an uncertain function. The source was peripheral blood, collected roughly 5 months after surgery. The origin of this receptor is a boy under two years old with tuberous sclerosis and intractable seizures. The CDR3 spells CARSALRAGTGELFF. The CDR3 nucleotides read TGTGCCAGAAGCGCCCTTCGGGCGGGCACCGGGGAGCTGTTTTTT.